This T cell receptor beta chain came from a study of blood T cell repertoires in COVID-19. At the level of the study: Material from acute and convalescent COVID-19 was sourced from the United States, Italy and Spain.

Generated by immunoSEQ multiplex PCR, the TCRdb table keeps only in-frame clones and is missing some. The data hold some 99,000 clones, with roughly 80% observed a single time. The CDR3 length is 15 residues. CDR1 and CDR2 from the germline V gene are GTSNPN and SVGIG (reference sequence). V was cut by 2 bases and J by 0 bases, with 14 bases left in between. Sequencing was done on a sample of peripheral blood. The rearrangement joins TRBV30 to TRBJ2-7; D possibly corresponds to TRBD2 (6 bases). The sequence came from a human donor in a cohort sampled during active or convalescent COVID-19. The CDR3 sequence: CAWSPRRVSSYEQYF. As DNA, the CDR3 is TGTGCCTGGAGTCCCCGGAGGGTTAGCTCCTACGAGCAGTACTTC.